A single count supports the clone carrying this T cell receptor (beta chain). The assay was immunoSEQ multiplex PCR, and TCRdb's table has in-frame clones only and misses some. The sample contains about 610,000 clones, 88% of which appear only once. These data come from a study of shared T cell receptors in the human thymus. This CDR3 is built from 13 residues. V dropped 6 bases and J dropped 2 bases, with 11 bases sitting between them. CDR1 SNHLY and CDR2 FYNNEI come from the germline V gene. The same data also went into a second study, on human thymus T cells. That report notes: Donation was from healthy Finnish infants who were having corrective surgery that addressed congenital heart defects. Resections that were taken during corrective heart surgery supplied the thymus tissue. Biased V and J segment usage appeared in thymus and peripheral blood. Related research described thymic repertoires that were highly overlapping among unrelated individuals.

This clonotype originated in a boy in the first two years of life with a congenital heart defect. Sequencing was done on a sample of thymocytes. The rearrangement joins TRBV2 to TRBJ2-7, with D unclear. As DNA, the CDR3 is TGTGCCAGCAGCCCTGGGCAGCCCTACGAGCAGTACTTC. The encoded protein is CASSPGQPYEQYF.